This T cell receptor beta chain was documented in a study of regulatory T cells in long-lasting Graves disease. This clonotype was counted at least ten times. Building the TCR beta libraries relied on iRepertoire HTBI primers, and CDR3 regions underwent Arm-PCR. One entry per CDR3 protein, called by TCRdb with MiXCR from the multiplex PCR reads. The sample contains about 470,000 distinct CDR3 sequences, roughly 17% of which appear only once. Time point specified: newly diagnosed GD, antithyroid drugs for less than 3 months. PBMC RNA served as the TCR library source. The data were also submitted as part of a second study, on T cells in Graves' hyperthyroidism and ophthalmopathy.

This TCR was sampled from a man aged 35-49 years with Graves disease. The sample here was peripheral blood mononuclear cells (PBMCs), taken at new diagnosis, from a patient treated with antithyroid drugs.

The CDR3 sequence is CASSLAFSLDEQFF. Here the CDR3 DNA reads TGCGCCAGCAGCTTGGCCTTCTCCCTTGATGAGCAGTTCTTC. The genes are TRBV5-1 and TRBJ2-1, with D unclear. V lost 0 bases and J 8 bases, leaving 12 bases between the germline ends. The CDR3 spans 14 residues. Germline-derived CDR1 and CDR2 are SGHRS and YFSETQ.